The T cell receptor (beta chain) under discussion was sequenced for a study of OX40 agonist ivuxolimab in advanced cancers. As for the study in general: Checkpoint inhibitors had been given previously to roughly 40% of patients.

In germline, CDR1 is WNHNN, CDR2 SYGVQD (reference sequence). The CDR3 loop spans 14 amino acids. The V and J ends lost 4 bases and 4 bases respectively, with 14 bases between them. Some clones are missing from TCRdb's copy, which holds only in-frame ones; the method was immunoSEQ multiplex PCR. This repertoire shows 20,000 to 25,000 clones, approximately 90% found once; its top ten account for nearly 60%. Study-level results: Average numbers of expanded clones were greater in CD8+ T cells than in CD4+.

For this clone: The target antigen is unknown.

The chain joins TRBV10-1 to TRBJ2-7; D uncertain. The input for sequencing was CD4+ or CD8+ T cells sorted from blood, taken in a trial of the OX40 agonist ivuxolimab. This clonotype originated in an adult with an advanced solid tumor such as melanoma, head and neck, liver or kidney cancer. The CDR3 loop is CASSAQENRYEQYF. The CDR3 DNA follows: TGCGCCAGCAGTGCACAAGAGAACCGATACGAGCAGTACTTC.